The next 29 T cell receptor beta chains were all read from a single sample in a study of Ad26.COV2.S vaccination and SARS-CoV-2 variants. Indicated treatment: some 20 received Ad26.COV2.S at low or high dose, single or two shots; 5 received placebo; per-sample allocation not given. Each sample was drawn 63 days after the first injection (of vaccine or placebo). Libraries were prepared by immunoSEQ multiplex PCR; TCRdb keeps only in-frame clonotypes and omits some of them. The sample consists of about 680,000 clones, about 89% of them appearing once. The sequencing used peripheral blood, collected in a trial of Ad26.COV2.S vaccine versus placebo. Receptor source: a person aged 18-60 years who received the Ad26.COV2.S COVID-19 vaccine or a placebo.

This chain connects TRBV19 to TRBJ1-1; a weak D match, TRBD1 (5 bases). In germline, CDR1 is LNHDA, CDR2 SQIVND (reference sequence). V lost 4 bases and J lost 8, with 17 bases in between. The CDR3 is 14 residues long. The CDR3 region has the DNA TGTGCCAGTAGTACGGGACCCCCGTTGAGGGAAGCTTTCTTT. This translates into CASSTGPPLREAFF.

The rearrangement joins TRBV19 to TRBJ2-1; weak D call: TRBD1 (7 bases). Trimming stripped 7 bases from V and 4 bases from J, with 20 bases between. Per the germline V gene, CDR1 is LNHDA and CDR2 is SQIVND (reference sequence). The CDR3 has 16 amino acids. The CDR3 DNA reads as TGTGCCAGTAAGGGGGAAGAACAGGGGAGGTACAATGAGCAGTTCTTC. Translation: CASKGEEQGRYNEQFF. Full variable domain (rest looked up from reference TRBV19 and TRBJ2-1): DGGITQSPKYLFRKEGQNVTLSCEQNLNHDAMYWYRQDPGQGLRLIYYSQIVNDFQKGDIAEGYSVSREKKESFPLTVTSAQKNPTAFYLCASKGEEQGRYNEQFFGPGTRLTVL.

The rearrangement joins TRBV10-3 to TRBJ1-1; D not resolved. The V gene's germline CDR1 is ENHRY and CDR2 SYGVKD. The CDR3 loop spans 12 amino acids. V lost 4 bases, J lost 4 bases, and 7 bases lay in between. CDR3 sequence reads: CAISGGSTEAFF. Here the CDR3 DNA reads TGTGCCATCAGTGGAGGCTCCACTGAAGCTTTCTTT.

Notes on this clone: The junction departs from the called germline gene at one end, perhaps through a read error. The rearrangement joins TRBV7-3 to TRBJ2-7; 8 nucleotides line up with TRBD1. Germline V gene data show CDR1 as SGHTA and CDR2 as FQGTGA. This CDR3 has 15 residues. The DNA of the CDR3 is TGTGCCAGCAGCATAACAGGGGGGAGCTCCTACGAGCAGTACTTC. This sequence encodes CASSITGGSSYEQYF. Using reference TRBV7-3 and TRBJ2-7 for the parts outside the CDR3, the full variable domain is GAGVSQTPSNKVTEKGKYVELRCDPISGHTALYWYRQSLGQGPEFLIYFQGTGAADDSGLPNDRFFAVRPEGSVSTLKIQRTERGDSAVYLCASSITGGSSYEQYFGPGTRLTVT.

The gene calls are TRBV7-9 and TRBJ2-3, with 8 bases identical to TRBD2. Germline CDR1 SEHNR, CDR2 FQNEAQ (reference sequence). V was clipped by 1 base and J by 3 bases; unmatched bases: 12. This CDR3 comprises 18 residues. The CDR3 bases are TGTGCCAGCAGCTTAGTATCGCCGGGGGGGATATTAACAGATACGCAGTATTTT. Translated, it gives CASSLVSPGGILTDTQYF.

This chain connects TRBV29-1 to TRBJ2-2; no definite D call. The CDR3 loop spans 13 amino acids. V lost 3 bases, J lost 5 bases, and 10 bases lay in between. The germline V gene has CDR1 SQVTM and CDR2 ANQGSEA. As DNA, the CDR3 is TGCAGCGTTGAGCGACATGGAACCGGGGAGCTGTTTTTT. This codes for CSVERHGTGELFF.

The chain joins TRBV19 to TRBJ2-7, with TRBD2 as a possible D gene (5 bases). Germline lookup yields CDR1 LNHDA and CDR2 SQIVND (reference sequence). V was clipped by 5 bases and J by 0 bases, with 14 bases between them. This CDR3 contains 15 residues. The CDR3 DNA is TGTGCCAGTAGTCTGAGGACTGGGAGCTCCTACGAGCAGTACTTC. Its protein is CASSLRTGSSYEQYF.

This chain connects TRBV7-9 to TRBJ1-4; maybe TRBD1 (5 bases). With 5 bases removed from V and 8 bases from J, the gap between germline ends came to 18 bases. Germline V CDR1 and CDR2: SEHNR, FQNEAQ (reference sequence). CDR3 length: 15 amino acids. The CDR3 DNA is TGTGCCAGCAGCCTATCGGGGGAGATGGGAGAAAAACTGTTTTTT. Translating it yields CASSLSGEMGEKLFF.

The V call is TRBV9, the J call TRBJ1-1, with D hard to call. Per germline, CDR1 SGDLS and CDR2 YYNGEE. V shed 2 bases and J shed 3 bases, with 8 bases lying between them. The CDR3 is 13 residues long. The CDR3 DNA is TGTGCCAGCAGCGTTTACGGGTACACTGAAGCTTTCTTT. This sequence encodes CASSVYGYTEAFF.

This chain connects TRBV10-3 to TRBJ1-2; no clear D. Per germline, CDR1 ENHRY and CDR2 SYGVKD. This CDR3 has 15 amino acids. V was trimmed by 0 bases and J by 8 bases, leaving 16 bases between them. The CDR3 DNA follows: TGTGCCATCAGTGAGTCTGAGTCACCGGCGTCCGGCTACACCTTC. Amino acid sequence: CAISESESPASGYTF.

The chain employs TRBV24-1 and TRBJ1-5; D may be TRBD1 (5 bases). V lost 3 bases and J lost 0, with 11 bases in between. There are 16 residues in the CDR3. Germline lookup yields CDR1 KGHDR and CDR2 SFDVKD. CDR3 sequence: CATSDNRGISNQPQHF. The CDR3 DNA reads TGTGCCACCAGTGATAATAGGGGAATTAGCAATCAGCCCCAGCATTTT.

V is TRBV11-2 and J is TRBJ2-1, with D possibly TRBD1 on 7 matching bases. The CDR3 length is 16 residues. The germline gives CDR1 SGHAT, CDR2 FQNNGV. V dropped 4 bases and J dropped 0 bases, with 13 bases sitting between them. The CDR3 nucleotides are TGTGCCAGCAGCTCAGGGGGAGGTTTCTCCTACAATGAGCAGTTCTTC. It specifies CASSSGGGFSYNEQFF.

Written as DNA, the CDR3 is TGTGCCAGCAGCAAAGCGGTAGGGGGGGAAAACTATGGCTACACCTTC. Translation gives CASSKAVGGENYGYTF. V usage is TRBV21-1 and J usage is TRBJ1-2. TRBV21-1 is listed as a pseudogene. This CDR3 has 16 amino acids.

This rearrangement joins TRBV27 to TRBJ1-1; no clear D gene. The germline gives CDR1 MNHEY, CDR2 SMNVEV (reference sequence). V shed 2 bases and J shed 0 bases, with 4 bases lying between them. There are 13 residues in the CDR3. The CDR3 nucleotides are TGTGCCAGCAGTTTAAAGCTGAACACTGAAGCTTTCTTT. This sequence encodes CASSLKLNTEAFF.

CDR3 in amino acids: CASSPRTGGTDTQYF. CDR3 coding DNA: TGTGCCAGCAGCCCAAGGACAGGGGGAACAGATACGCAGTATTTT. The chain carries TRBV3-1 (or the pseudogene TRBV3-2) and TRBJ2-3; 10 bases are a match to TRBD1. This CDR3 is 15 amino acids long. Germline V lookup: CDR1 LGHDT, CDR2 YNNKEL (reference sequence). With 4 bases clipped from V and 3 bases from J, the junction kept 4 bases outside the gene matches.

This clone has only a few counts. V usage is TRBV5-4 and J usage is TRBJ2-7; 8 nucleotides line up with TRBD2. Germline V gene lookup returns CDR1 SGHNT and CDR2 YYREEE (reference sequence). The CDR3 loop spans 14 amino acids. V gave up 4 bases and J gave up 4 bases; unmatched junction bases: 7. CDR3 region: CASSPAASGYEQYF. The CDR3 coding sequence is TGTGCCAGCAGCCCGGCGGCTAGCGGGTACGAGCAGTACTTC.

The chain joins TRBV7-2 to TRBJ1-1, with D unclear. CDR1 is SGHTA and CDR2 is FQGNSA in the germline V gene. The CDR3 totals 14 residues. Trimming removed 3 bases from V and 0 bases from J, with 8 bases in between. The CDR3 protein is CASSFVSMNTEAFF. For the CDR3, the DNA is TGTGCCAGCAGCTTCGTCTCCATGAACACTGAAGCTTTCTTT.

The chain employs TRBV10-3 and TRBJ2-3, with no clear D. The V end was cut by 6 bases, the J end by 0 bases, with 13 bases between. Germline V CDR1 and CDR2: ENHRY, SYGVKD. This CDR3 is built from 15 residues. The CDR3 reads CAIRKHDTSTDTQYF. The CDR3 nucleotides are TGTGCCATCAGGAAACACGATACCAGCACAGATACGCAGTATTTT.

In regard to this clone: The sample holds other DNA sequences that translate to the same CDR3. The chain employs TRBV29-1 and TRBJ1-1; D possibly corresponds to TRBD1 (5 bases). From germline, CDR1 is SQVTM and CDR2 ANQGSEA. This CDR3 has 10 amino acids. Trimming shortened V by 6 bases and J by 5 bases, and 7 bases separated the two germline ends. The CDR3 loop reads CSVEGTEAFF. CDR3 DNA sequence: TGCAGCGTAGAGGGGACTGAAGCTTTCTTT.

The V call is TRBV5-1, the J call TRBJ2-4; TRBD1 might be the D (5 bases). CDR1 SGHRS and CDR2 YFSETQ come from the germline V gene. The CDR3 is made up of 13 amino acids. V was cut by 1 base and J by 8 bases, with 10 bases left in between. CDR3 amino acids: CASSLWGPDIQYF. Here the CDR3 DNA reads TGCGCCAGCAGCTTGTGGGGCCCGGACATTCAGTACTTC.

Turning to this clone: Distinct nucleotide sequences in the sample also encode this CDR3. V and J are TRBV3-1 (or the pseudogene TRBV3-2) and TRBJ2-3, with D uncertain. The V gene lost 4 bases and the J gene lost 0 bases, with 5 bases spanning the gap. CDR3 length equals 13 residues. The germline V gene encodes CDR1 LGHDT and CDR2 YNNKEL (reference sequence). CDR3 residues: CASSRVSTDTQYF. The CDR3 bases are TGTGCCAGCAGCCGTGTTAGCACAGATACGCAGTATTTT.

V gene TRBV11-2 combines with J gene TRBJ2-3; 8 bases map to TRBD1. This CDR3 is 15 amino acids long. V shed 5 bases, J shed 4 bases, and the junction held 8 bases outside the gene matches. Germline CDR1 and CDR2: SGHAT and FQNNGV. CDR3 loop: CASSPWTGTPDTQYF. CDR3 DNA: TGTGCCAGCAGCCCGTGGACAGGGACTCCAGATACGCAGTATTTT.

CDR3 sequence: CASSKDRGRGKLFF. Here the CDR3 DNA reads TGTGCCAGCAGCAAGGACAGGGGGCGAGGGAAACTGTTTTTT. The chain couples TRBV5-6 to TRBJ1-4; 11 bases match TRBD1. CDR3 length: 14 residues. Unmatched junction bases numbered 7, after V lost 4 bases and J lost 11 bases. The germline gives CDR1 SGHDT, CDR2 YYEEEE.

V and J are TRBV18 and TRBJ2-7, with no clear D. This CDR3 is built from 14 residues. Germline assignment: CDR1 KGHSH and CDR2 LQKENI. Trimming cost V 3 bases and J 3 bases, with 12 bases left between them. CDR3 DNA sequence: TGTGCCAGCTCACCGGTCCCATTCATCTACGAGCAGTACTTC. Encoded protein: CASSPVPFIYEQYF. Drawing the rest from reference TRBV18 and TRBJ2-7, the complete variable domain is NAGVMQNPRHLVRRRGQEARLRCSPMKGHSHVYWYRQLPEEGLKFMVYLQKENIIDESGMPKERFSAEFPKEGPSILRIQQVVRGDSAAYFCASSPVPFIYEQYFGPGTRLTVT.

The rearrangement joins TRBV5-4 to TRBJ1-1, with unresolved D. V was shortened by 1 base and J by 6 bases, with 7 bases between the two germline ends. The CDR3 is 12 amino acids. The germline CDR1 and CDR2 sequences are SGHNT and YYREEE (reference sequence). The CDR3 DNA follows: TGTGCCAGCAGCTTGCCGCGGGCTGAAGCTTTCTTT. Protein sequence: CASSLPRAEAFF.

V gene TRBV6-5 combines with J gene TRBJ1-1; 7 bases map to TRBD1. Germline CDR1 and CDR2: MNHEY and SVGAGI. After removal of 6 bases from V and 5 bases from J, the junction contained 6 bases not matched to a gene. The CDR3 is 13 amino acids. The CDR3 region is CASRDRVRTEAFF. As DNA, the CDR3 is TGTGCCAGCAGAGACAGGGTTAGGACTGAAGCTTTCTTT.

V usage is TRBV6-6 and J usage is TRBJ1-2; D not certain. CDR1 MNHNY and CDR2 SVGAGI come from the germline V gene (reference sequence). Trimming cost V 6 bases and J 2 bases, with 10 bases left between them. This CDR3 comprises 13 residues. The CDR3 protein is CASRESWNYGYTF. In nucleotides, the CDR3 is TGTGCCAGCAGAGAATCATGGAACTATGGCTACACCTTC.

The chain carries TRBV5-4 and TRBJ1-3, with D possibly matching TRBD1 (5 bases). The CDR3 contains 15 residues. The germline CDR1 and CDR2 sequences are SGHNT and YYREEE (reference sequence). Between the trimmed V and J ends, which lost 0 bases and 5 bases, there was a span of 12 bases. The CDR3 region is CASSLGGGSRNTIYF. The CDR3 nucleotides are TGTGCCAGCAGCTTGGGGGGGGGAAGCAGAAACACCATATATTTT.

V usage is TRBV5-6 and J usage is TRBJ2-5; no reliable D call. V was clipped by 3 bases and J by 6 bases, with 6 bases between them. The germline CDR1 and CDR2 sequences are SGHDT and YYEEEE. This CDR3 comprises 11 residues. The CDR3 sequence: CASSWAKTQYF. CDR3 coding DNA: TGTGCCAGCAGCTGGGCAAAGACCCAGTACTTC.